This TCR beta chain stems from a study of T-cell reconstitution after alpha-beta-depleted transplantation in children. TCRbeta library preparation incorporated unique molecular identifiers. One entry per CDR3 protein results from TCRdb running MiXCR on the PCR reads. The sample lists about 110,000 distinct CDR3 sequences, about a tenth occurring once. Findings and limits, study-wide: It was surviving recipient T cells and thymic progenitors that gave some patients high TCRbeta diversity at day 60. T-cell numbers and diversity, one year after transplant, stemmed largely from T cells that were newly produced.

The germline gives CDR1 SGHTA, CDR2 FQGNSA. V was clipped by 8 bases and J by 2 bases, with 13 bases between them. The CDR3 extends over 13 amino acids. This clonotype was recorded at least ten times. Its matching antigen is unknown. The source is a boy aged 2 to 10 with acute lymphoblastic leukemia, due to receive a stem cell transplant. The genes are TRBV7-2 and TRBJ2-7, with D possibly being TRBD2 (6 bases). This material consisted of PBMCs, taken before TCRalphabeta/CD19-depleted stem cell transplant. The CDR3 DNA is TGTGCCAGCGGAGGGAGTACCCCCTACGAGCAGTACTTC. This encodes CASGGSTPYEQYF. Full variable domain (remainder filled in from reference TRBV7-2 and TRBJ2-7): GAGVSQSPSNKVTEKGKDVELRCDPISGHTALYWYRQSLGQGLEFLIYFQGNSAPDKSGLPSDRFSAERTGGSVSTLTIQRTQQEDSAVYLCASGGSTPYEQYFGPGTRLTVT.